This is a list of T cell receptor beta chains from one sample in a study of blood T cell repertoires in COVID-19. Clones were read by immunoSEQ multiplex PCR, and TCRdb kept only the in-frame ones, dropping some. The table lists some 200,000 clones, over 75% of them singletons. Sequencing was performed on peripheral blood. The receptor source for this set is a man at least 80 years old with acute or convalescent COVID-19. The CDR3 runs from the conserved cysteine through the conserved F or W. The D gene is left open where the match is weak. Only part of the rows carry a size: once, few, many, or a class if the clone is expanded.

d_call	v_call	j_call	clone_size	cdr3_nt	cdr3_aa
TRBD2	TRBV11-2	TRBJ2-5	few	TGTGCCAGCAGCCGGGGACTAGGGGCCGCGGAGACCCAGTACTTC	CASSRGLGAAETQYF
TRBD1	TRBV5-1	TRBJ2-3	NA	TGCGCCAGCAGCTTGGGGACAGGGGCAGATACGCAGTATTTT	CASSLGTGADTQYF
NA	TRBV6-5	TRBJ2-7	NA	TGTGCCAGCAGGGGGGCGGGGGACGAGCAGTACTTC	CASRGAGDEQYF
TRBD2	TRBV7-3	TRBJ2-1	NA	TGTGCCAGCAGCTTAACGGGAGGGCCCGATGAGCAGTTCTTC	CASSLTGGPDEQFF
NA	TRBV28	TRBJ1-5	few	TGTGCCAGCAGTTCCCGAAAAGGGGGGGACAATCAGCCCCAGCATTTT	CASSSRKGGDNQPQHF
TRBD2	TRBV5-8	TRBJ2-1	NA	TGTGCCAGCAGCTCAGGACTAGCGGGAGGGGTTTACAATGAGCAGTTCTTC	CASSSGLAGGVYNEQFF
NA	TRBV29-1	TRBJ2-1	NA	TGCAGCGTTCGGGAACCCTCTGACAATGAGCAGTTCTTC	CSVREPSDNEQFF
NA	TRBV6-2/TRBV6-3	TRBJ2-2	NA	TGTGCCAGCAGTACCGATAGAATCTGGGAGCTGTTTTTT	CASSTDRIWELFF
TRBD1	TRBV7-2	TRBJ1-1	NA	TGTGCCAGCAGCGTACAGGGGAAGGGCACTGAAGCTTTCTTT	CASSVQGKGTEAFF
NA	TRBV11-3	TRBJ2-5	NA	TGTGCCAGCAGCACCCGACAGTCCAGAGATCAAGAGACCCAGTACTTC	CASSTRQSRDQETQYF